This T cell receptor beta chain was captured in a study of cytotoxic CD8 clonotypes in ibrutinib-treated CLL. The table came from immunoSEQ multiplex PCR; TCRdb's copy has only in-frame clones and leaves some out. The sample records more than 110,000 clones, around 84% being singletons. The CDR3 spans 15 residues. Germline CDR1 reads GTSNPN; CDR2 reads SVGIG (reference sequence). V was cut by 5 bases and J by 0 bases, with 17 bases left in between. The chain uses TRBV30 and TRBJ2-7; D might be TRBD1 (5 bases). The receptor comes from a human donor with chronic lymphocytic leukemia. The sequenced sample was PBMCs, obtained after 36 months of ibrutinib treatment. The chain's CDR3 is CAWRNRQPLSYEQYF. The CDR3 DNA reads TGTGCCTGGCGGAATCGACAGCCTCTCTCCTACGAGCAGTACTTC. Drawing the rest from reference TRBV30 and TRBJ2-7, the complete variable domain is SQTIHQWPATLVQPVGSPLSLECTVEGTSNPNLYWYRQAAGRGLQLLFYSVGIGQISSEVPQNLSASRPQDRQFILSSKKLLLSDSGFYLCAWRNRQPLSYEQYFGPGTRLTVT.